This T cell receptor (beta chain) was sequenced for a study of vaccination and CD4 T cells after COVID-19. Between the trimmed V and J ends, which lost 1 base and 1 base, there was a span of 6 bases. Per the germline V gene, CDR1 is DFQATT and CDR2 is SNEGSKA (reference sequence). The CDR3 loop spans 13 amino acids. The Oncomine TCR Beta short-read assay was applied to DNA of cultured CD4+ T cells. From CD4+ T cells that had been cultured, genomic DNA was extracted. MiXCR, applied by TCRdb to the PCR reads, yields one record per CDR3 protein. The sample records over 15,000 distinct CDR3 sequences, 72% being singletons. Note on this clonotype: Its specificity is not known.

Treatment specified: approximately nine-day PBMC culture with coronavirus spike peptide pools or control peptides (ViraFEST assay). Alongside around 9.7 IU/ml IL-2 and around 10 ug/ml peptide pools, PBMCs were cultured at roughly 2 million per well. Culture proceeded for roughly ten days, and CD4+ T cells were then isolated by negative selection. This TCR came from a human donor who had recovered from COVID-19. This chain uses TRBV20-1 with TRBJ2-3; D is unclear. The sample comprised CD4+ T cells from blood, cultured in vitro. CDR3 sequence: CSARVGGTDTQYF. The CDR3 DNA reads TGCAGTGCTAGAGTTGGTGGCACAGATACGCAGTATTTT.